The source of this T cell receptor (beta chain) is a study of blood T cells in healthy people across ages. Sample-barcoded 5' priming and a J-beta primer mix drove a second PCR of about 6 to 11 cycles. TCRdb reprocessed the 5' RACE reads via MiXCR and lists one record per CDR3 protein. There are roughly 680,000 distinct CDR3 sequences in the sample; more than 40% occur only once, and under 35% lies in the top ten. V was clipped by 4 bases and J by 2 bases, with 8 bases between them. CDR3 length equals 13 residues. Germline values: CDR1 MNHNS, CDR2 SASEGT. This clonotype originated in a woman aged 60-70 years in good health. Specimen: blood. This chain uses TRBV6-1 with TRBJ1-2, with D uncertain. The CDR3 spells CASSAAGNYGYTF. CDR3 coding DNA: TGTGCCAGCAGTGCCGCAGGAAACTATGGCTACACCTTC.